A selection of T cell receptor beta chains follows, all from one sample in a study of cytomegalovirus exposure and HLA in healthy donors. Libraries were prepared by immunoSEQ multiplex PCR; TCRdb keeps only in-frame clonotypes and omits some of them. The sample consists of about 160,000 clones, approximately 70% of them appearing once. Specimen: PBMCs. Source of these receptors: a man aged 40-50 years in good health and CMV-seropositive. The CDR3 runs from the conserved cysteine through the conserved F or W. The D gene is left open where the match is weak. Not all rows give a size; the values are once, few, many and, for expanded clones, a class.

TRBJ2-7,TRBD1,-,TRBV7-6,TGTGCCAGCAGCCGCATTACGGCACAGGGGGACGAGCAGTACTTC,CASSRITAQGDEQYF
TRBJ1-4,-,-,TRBV4-2,TGTGCCAGCAGCCACAACTCAGGGGCCAGACAAGAAAAACTGTTTTTT,CASSHNSGARQEKLFF
TRBJ1-2,TRBD1,-,TRBV27,TGTGCCAGTTCGACAGGGGCCTTCGACTATGGCTACACCTTC,CASSTGAFDYGYTF
TRBJ2-3,TRBD2,-,TRBV6-1,TGTGCCAGCAGGATGGGGGGGGGCACAGATACGCAGTATTTT,CASRMGGGTDTQYF
TRBJ1-6,-,few,TRBV5-1,TGCGCCAGCAGCTTGGGCGAGGGTGGCTCACCCCTCCACTTT,CASSLGEGGSPLHF
TRBJ2-7,TRBD1,-,TRBV6-5,TGTGCCAGCAGTTACCGACAGGGGAACTCCTACGAGCAGTACTTC,CASSYRQGNSYEQYF
TRBJ1-1,TRBD1,-,TRBV5-4,TGTGCCAGCAGCTCCGAGGACAGGCGAGGAGGTGAGGCTTTCTTT,CASSSEDRRGGEAFF
TRBJ2-2,TRBD2,-,TRBV10-3,TGTGCCATCAGTGAGCGGGCGGGGGGGCTCACCGGGGAGCTGTTTTTT,CAISERAGGLTGELFF
TRBJ2-7,TRBD1,-,TRBV27,TGTGCCAGCAGTTTACTTTCACAGGGGTCCTACGAGCAGTACTTC,CASSLLSQGSYEQYF
TRBJ2-3,TRBD2,few,TRBV6-5,TGTGCCAGCAAGAGGACTAGCGGAAAAGTAGATACGCAGTATTTT,CASKRTSGKVDTQYF
TRBJ2-3,-,-,TRBV12-5,TGTGCTAGTGAGTGGCAGGGGATTTCAGATACGCAGTATTTT,CASEWQGISDTQYF
TRBJ2-4,TRBD2,once,TRBV5-1,TGCGCCAGCAGCCCTAGCGGGGGGACAAAAAAAAACATTCAGTACTTC,CASSPSGGTKKNIQYF
TRBJ2-5,-,-,TRBV9,TGTGCCAGCAGCGTAGAGGGGCTAGGGAAAGAGACCCAGTACTTC,CASSVEGLGKETQYF
TRBJ1-4,TRBD1,-,TRBV7-9,TGTGCCAGCAGCTTAGGGACAGGCACAACTAATGAAAAACTGTTTTTT,CASSLGTGTTNEKLFF
TRBJ1-3,TRBD1,-,TRBV5-4,TGTGCCAGCAGCTTGGAGGGACAGCGGAGCTCTGGAAACACCATATATTTT,CASSLEGQRSSGNTIYF
TRBJ1-1,-,-,TRBV27,TGTGCCAGCAGCATAGCGGGTAACACTGAAGCTTTCTTT,CASSIAGNTEAFF
TRBJ2-7,TRBD1,-,TRBV7-8,TGTGCCAGCAGCTCCCGGGACAGGAGCTCCTACGAGCAGTACTTC,CASSSRDRSSYEQYF
TRBJ2-6,-,-,TRBV4-1,TGCGCCAGCAGCTCCGGGAGTAGCCCCTCTGGGGCCAACGTCCTGACTTTC,CASSSGSSPSGANVLTF
TRBJ1-3,TRBD1,-,TRBV10-1,TGCGCCAGCAGTGACGAGACAGGGAGTGGAGGAAACACCATATATTTT,CASSDETGSGGNTIYF
TRBJ2-1,-,once,TRBV6-4,TGTGCCAGCAGTCAGGCGACAGGACCTGGGAATGAGCAGTTCTTC,CASSQATGPGNEQFF
TRBJ1-5,-,-,TRBV4-3,TGCGCCAGCAGCCTGACTTCTGACGGCTACAATCAGCCCCAGCATTTT,CASSLTSDGYNQPQHF
TRBJ1-2,-,-,TRBV11-2,TGTGCCAGCAGCTTAGCGGTTGGTGTAGGGGAAGCTAACTATGGCTACACCTTC,CASSLAVGVGEANYGYTF
TRBJ2-7,TRBD1,-,TRBV7-9,TGTGCCAGCAGCTCAAGACAGGGGGCGCTAAACGAGCAGTACTTC,CASSSRQGALNEQYF
TRBJ2-5,TRBD2,few,TRBV5-4,TGCGCCAGCAGCCAAGAGCGGGGGGGCCAAGAGACCCAGTACTTC,CASSQERGGQETQYF
TRBJ2-2,TRBD2,-,TRBV29-1,TGCAGCGTGGCTAGCGGGGGGATGACCGGGGAGCTGTTTTTT,CSVASGGMTGELFF
TRBJ1-2,TRBD1,-,TRBV27,TGTGCCAGCAGTTCGGGACAGGGATACTATGGCTACACCTTC,CASSSGQGYYGYTF